A selection of T cell receptor beta chains follows, all from one sample in a study of brain T cells in children with intractable seizures. Libraries were prepared by immunoSEQ multiplex PCR; TCRdb keeps only in-frame clonotypes and omits some of them. This sample has about 340,000 clones, with about 94% found just once. The source was peripheral blood, collected about 5 months after surgery. These receptors all stem from a boy younger than two with tuberous sclerosis and intractable seizures. The CDR3 runs from the conserved cysteine through the conserved F or W. Each record gives: J gene, clone size, V gene, D gene, CDR3 protein, CDR3 DNA. A D gene is named only where the DNA matches it firmly. For some rows the clone size is stated as once, few or many, or as a class when expanded; others skip it.

J: TRBJ1-2
size: NA
V: TRBV29-1
D: NA
CDR3: CSVDVGYTF
DNA: TGCAGCGTTGACGTTGGCTACACCTTC

J: TRBJ2-5
size: NA
V: TRBV7-9
D: TRBD1
CDR3: CASSGQEETQYF
DNA: TGTGCCAGCAGCGGACAGGAAGAGACCCAGTACTTC

J: TRBJ2-7
size: NA
V: TRBV6-6
D: NA
CDR3: CASSTRERVNEQYF
DNA: TGTGCCAGCAGTACACGGGAGCGTGTCAACGAGCAGTACTTC

J: TRBJ1-1
size: many
V: TRBV11-3
D: NA
CDR3: CASSLGRPNTEAFF
DNA: TGTGCCAGCAGCTTGGGACGGCCGAACACTGAAGCTTTCTTT

J: TRBJ2-1
size: NA
V: TRBV6-4
D: TRBD1
CDR3: CASSRDRGPDEQFF
DNA: TGTGCCAGCTCGCGGGACAGGGGGCCCGATGAGCAGTTCTTC

J: TRBJ2-1
size: NA
V: TRBV24-1
D: TRBD1
CDR3: CATSSPDRGYNEQFF
DNA: TGTGCCACCTCTAGCCCGGACAGGGGCTACAATGAGCAGTTCTTC

J: TRBJ2-5
size: NA
V: TRBV27
D: NA
CDR3: CASSFTHWETQYF
DNA: TGTGCCAGCAGTTTCACCCATTGGGAGACCCAGTACTTC

J: TRBJ1-1
size: NA
V: TRBV10-3
D: NA
CDR3: CAISDTDSSEAFF
DNA: TGTGCCATCAGTGATACGGACTCAAGTGAAGCTTTCTTT

J: TRBJ2-1
size: NA
V: TRBV5-8
D: NA
CDR3: CASRPGNNEQFF
DNA: TGTGCCAGCAGACCCGGAAACAATGAGCAGTTCTTC

J: TRBJ1-3
size: NA
V: TRBV3-1/TRBV3-2
D: NA
CDR3: CASSPLIRASGNTIYF
DNA: TGTGCCAGCAGCCCTCTTATTAGGGCCTCTGGAAACACCATATATTTT